The present T cell receptor beta chain was sequenced within a study of cytomegalovirus exposure and HLA in healthy donors. The wider study: Sequencing of about 179 million T cells in an earlier analysis found under 120 million unique TCR beta sequences. Findings and limits, study-wide: Researchers reported in a later analysis that a missense DCLRE1C variant was tied to TCR beta V- and J-gene trimming. A later analysis associated 15,000 or so TCR beta sequences with HLA alleles at a 0.05 false discovery rate.

Losses at the gene ends were 6 bases for V and 1 base for J; bases not matched to a gene: 6. The CDR3 totals 15 residues. Germline V gene data show CDR1 as ENHRY and CDR2 as SYGVKD. The study ran its PCR with 60 Vbeta and 13 Jbeta primers. Clones were sequenced by immunoSEQ multiplex PCR, and TCRdb holds only the in-frame ones, with some missing. Of about 52,000 clones in the sample, approximately 73% were seen once. Only a few counts were recorded for this clone. Its target is not known. Sequenced: PBMCs. This chain links TRBV10-3 with TRBJ1-5, with TRBD1 matching 7 bases. The TCR sequence derives from a man aged 18 to 29 in good health and CMV-seronegative. CDR3 sequence: CAISQDRASNQPQHF. Written as DNA, the CDR3 is TGTGCCATCAGCCAAGACAGGGCCAGCAATCAGCCCCAGCATTTT.